Presented here are 5 T cell receptor beta chains from one specimen sequenced in a study of T cells in Graves' hyperthyroidism and ophthalmopathy (dated by TCRdb to the late 2010s). The library was obtained by multiplex PCR. TCRdb names Illumina HiSeq 2000 as the instrument used. Amplification of TCR beta CDR3 regions was carried out from RNA transcripts. The TCR CDR3 was subjected to a first round of RT-PCR using the HTBI primer set and the Qiagen OneStep RT-PCR kit. In TCRdb, the public reads were trimmed at Q25 with fastp and aligned with MiXCR, with productive beta chains retained. Every distinct CDR3 protein forms one entry, paired with its most common genes and DNA. For this sample the table gives about 420,000 distinct CDR3 sequences, of which about an eighth were detected only once. 5.3% of the sample is taken by the ten largest. The source material was blood. These receptors all stem from a woman aged 18-29 years with Graves' hyperthyroidism.

As regards this clonotype: Compared with germline, one end of the junction differs, possibly owing to a read error. The V and J genes are TRBV20-1 and TRBJ2-7, with D uncertain. The CDR3 extends over 13 amino acids. Germline V gene sequence: CDR1 DFQATT, CDR2 SNEGSKA (reference sequence). The CDR3, as DNA: TGCAGTGCGCCGTTGAGCACCTCCTACGGGCAGTACTTC. It translates to CSAPLSTSYGQYF.

The chain employs TRBV11-2 and TRBJ2-7, with 8 bases fitting TRBD2. The CDR3 contains 16 residues. Germline V CDR1 and CDR2: SGHAT, FQNNGV. The V and J ends lost 8 bases and 0 bases, in that order; junction bases with no gene match: 12. CDR3 amino acids: CASSPLGLGISYEQYF. CDR3 nucleotides: TGTGCCAGCTCACCCCTGGGACTAGGAATCTCCTACGAGCAGTACTTC.

The genes are TRBV4-3 and TRBJ2-7, with 12 bases matching TRBD2. Germline CDR1 is LGHNA and CDR2 is YSLEER. The V gene end was trimmed by 3 bases and the J gene end by 4 bases; junction bases not matched to a gene: 4. CDR3 size: 15 residues. CDR3 amino acids: CASSHALAGGYEQYF. Here the CDR3 DNA reads TGCGCCAGCAGCCACGCCCTAGCGGGAGGGTACGAGCAGTACTTC.

V and J are TRBV5-5 and TRBJ2-3, with 7 bases aligning to TRBD1. The germline CDR1 and CDR2 sequences are SGHKS and YYEKEE (reference sequence). J was trimmed by 0 bases and V by 2 bases; bases with no gene match: 6. The CDR3 extends over 16 amino acids. The CDR3 DNA reads TGTGCCAGCAGCTTACGGACGGACAGGAGCACAGATACGCAGTATTTT. Translated, it gives CASSLRTDRSTDTQYF.

This clonotype was observed a few times. The gene calls are TRBV28 and TRBJ1-5; D unresolved. Looked up from germline, CDR1 is MDHEN and CDR2 is SYDVKM. The CDR3 contains 12 residues. V lost 5 bases, J lost 11 bases, and 13 bases lay in between. The CDR3 protein is CASSPITGAQHF. The CDR3, as DNA: TGTGCCAGCAGTCCAATAACTGGGGCCCAGCATTTT.